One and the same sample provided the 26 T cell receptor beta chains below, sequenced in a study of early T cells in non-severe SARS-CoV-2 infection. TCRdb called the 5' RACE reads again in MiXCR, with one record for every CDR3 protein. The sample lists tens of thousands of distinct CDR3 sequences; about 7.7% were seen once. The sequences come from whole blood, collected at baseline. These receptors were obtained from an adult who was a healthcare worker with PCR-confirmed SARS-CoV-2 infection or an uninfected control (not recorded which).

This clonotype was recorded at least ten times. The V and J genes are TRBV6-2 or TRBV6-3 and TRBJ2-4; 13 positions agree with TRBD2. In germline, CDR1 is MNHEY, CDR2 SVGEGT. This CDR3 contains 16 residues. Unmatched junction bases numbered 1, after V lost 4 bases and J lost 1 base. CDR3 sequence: CASSSGLAGAKNIQYF. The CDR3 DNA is TGTGCCAGCAGTTCGGGACTAGCGGGGGCCAAAAACATTCAGTACTTC.

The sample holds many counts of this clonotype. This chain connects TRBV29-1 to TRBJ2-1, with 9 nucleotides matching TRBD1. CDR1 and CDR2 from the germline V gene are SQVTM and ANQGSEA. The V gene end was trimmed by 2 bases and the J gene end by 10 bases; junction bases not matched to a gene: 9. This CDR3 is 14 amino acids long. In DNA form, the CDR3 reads TGCAGCGTTGAACCGGACAGGGGATGGGGAGAGCAGTTCTTC. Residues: CSVEPDRGWGEQFF.

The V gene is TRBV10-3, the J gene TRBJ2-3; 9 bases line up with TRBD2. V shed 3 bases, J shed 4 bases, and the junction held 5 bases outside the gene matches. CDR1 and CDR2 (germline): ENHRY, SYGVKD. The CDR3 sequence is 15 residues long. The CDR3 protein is CAISEPSGTPDTQYF. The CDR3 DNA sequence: TGTGCCATCAGTGAACCTAGCGGGACCCCAGATACGCAGTATTTT.

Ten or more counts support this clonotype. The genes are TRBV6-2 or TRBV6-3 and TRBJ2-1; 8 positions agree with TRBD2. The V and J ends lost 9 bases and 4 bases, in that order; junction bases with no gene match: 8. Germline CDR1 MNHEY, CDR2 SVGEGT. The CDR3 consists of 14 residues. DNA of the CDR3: TGTGCCAGTACAATCGGGAGGGAGTACAATGAGCAGTTCTTC. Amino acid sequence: CASTIGREYNEQFF.

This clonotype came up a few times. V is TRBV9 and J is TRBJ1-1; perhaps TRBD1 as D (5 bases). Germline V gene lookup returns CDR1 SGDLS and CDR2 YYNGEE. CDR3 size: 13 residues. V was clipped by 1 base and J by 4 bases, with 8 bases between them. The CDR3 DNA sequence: TGTGCCAGCAGCGTATTGGGGGGCACTGAAGCTTTCTTT. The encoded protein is CASSVLGGTEAFF.

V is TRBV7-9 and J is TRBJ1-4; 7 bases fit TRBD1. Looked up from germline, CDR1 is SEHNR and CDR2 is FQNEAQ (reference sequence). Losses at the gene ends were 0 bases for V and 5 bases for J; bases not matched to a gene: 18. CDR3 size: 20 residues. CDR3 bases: TGTGCCAGCAGCTTAGCGATGGGTACAGGGGCAGATGATTCCAATGAAAAACTGTTTTTT. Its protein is CASSLAMGTGADDSNEKLFF.

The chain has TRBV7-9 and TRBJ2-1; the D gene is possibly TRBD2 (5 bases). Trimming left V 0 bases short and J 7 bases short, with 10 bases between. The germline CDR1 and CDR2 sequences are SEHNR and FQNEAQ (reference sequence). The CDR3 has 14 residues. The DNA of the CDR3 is TGTGCCAGCAGCTTAGCGGGAGCTCGGAATGAGCAGTTCTTC. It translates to CASSLAGARNEQFF.

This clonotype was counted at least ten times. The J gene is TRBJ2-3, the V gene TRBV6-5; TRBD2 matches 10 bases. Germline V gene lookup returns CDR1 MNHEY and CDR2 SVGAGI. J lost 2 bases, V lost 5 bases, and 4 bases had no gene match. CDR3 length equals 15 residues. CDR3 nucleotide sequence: TGTGCCAGCAGTGTAGCGGGGGGAAACACAGATACGCAGTATTTT. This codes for CASSVAGGNTDTQYF.

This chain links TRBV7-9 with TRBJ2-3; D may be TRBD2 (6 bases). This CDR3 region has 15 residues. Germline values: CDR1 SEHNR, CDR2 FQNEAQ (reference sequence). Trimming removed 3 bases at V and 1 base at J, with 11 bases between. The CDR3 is CASSFSGTGTDTQYF. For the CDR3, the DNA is TGTGCCAGCAGCTTTAGCGGAACTGGCACAGATACGCAGTATTTT.

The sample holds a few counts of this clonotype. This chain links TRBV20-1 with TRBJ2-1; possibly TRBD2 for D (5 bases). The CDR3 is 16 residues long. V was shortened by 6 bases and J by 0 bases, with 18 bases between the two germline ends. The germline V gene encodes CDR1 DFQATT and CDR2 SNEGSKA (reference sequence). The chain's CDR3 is CSAIPAGPSSYNEQFF. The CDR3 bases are TGCAGTGCCATCCCTGCGGGCCCGAGCTCCTACAATGAGCAGTTCTTC.

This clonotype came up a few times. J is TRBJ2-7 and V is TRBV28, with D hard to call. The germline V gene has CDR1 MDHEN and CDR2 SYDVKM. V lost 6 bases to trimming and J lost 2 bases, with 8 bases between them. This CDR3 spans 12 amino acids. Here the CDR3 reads CASSRRPYEQYF. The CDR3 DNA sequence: TGTGCCAGCAGCCGCCGTCCCTACGAGCAGTACTTC.

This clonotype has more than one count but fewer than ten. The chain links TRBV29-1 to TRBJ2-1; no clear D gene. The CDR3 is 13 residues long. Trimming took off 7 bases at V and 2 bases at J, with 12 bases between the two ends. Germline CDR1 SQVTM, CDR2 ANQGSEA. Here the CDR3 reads CSGSSLTYNEQFF. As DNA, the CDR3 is TGCAGCGGCAGTAGCCTTACCTACAATGAGCAGTTCTTC.

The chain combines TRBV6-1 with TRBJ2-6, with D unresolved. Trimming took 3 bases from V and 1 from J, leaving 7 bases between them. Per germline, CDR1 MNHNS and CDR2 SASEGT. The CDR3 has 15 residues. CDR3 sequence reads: CASSDEYSGANVLTF. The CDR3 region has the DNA TGTGCCAGCAGTGACGAGTATTCTGGGGCCAACGTCCTGACTTTC.

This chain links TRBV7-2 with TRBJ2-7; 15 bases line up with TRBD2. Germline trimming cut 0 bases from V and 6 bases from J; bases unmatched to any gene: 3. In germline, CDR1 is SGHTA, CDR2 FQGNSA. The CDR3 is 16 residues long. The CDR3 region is CASSLAGLAGGSEQYF. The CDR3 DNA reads TGTGCCAGCAGCTTAGCGGGACTAGCGGGAGGTAGCGAGCAGTACTTC.

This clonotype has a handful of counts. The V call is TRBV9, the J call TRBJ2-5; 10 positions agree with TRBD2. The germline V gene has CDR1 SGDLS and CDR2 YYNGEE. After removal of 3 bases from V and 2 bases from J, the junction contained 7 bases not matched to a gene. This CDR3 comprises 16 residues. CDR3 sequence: CASSARLAGSQETQYF. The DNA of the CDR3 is TGTGCCAGCAGCGCGCGACTAGCGGGTTCGCAAGAGACCCAGTACTTC.

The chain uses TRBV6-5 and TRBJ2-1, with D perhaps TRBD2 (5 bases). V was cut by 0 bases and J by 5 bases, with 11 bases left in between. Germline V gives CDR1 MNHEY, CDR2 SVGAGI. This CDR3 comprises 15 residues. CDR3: CASSYSRTGNNEQFF. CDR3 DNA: TGTGCCAGCAGTTACTCGAGGACTGGTAACAATGAGCAGTTCTTC.

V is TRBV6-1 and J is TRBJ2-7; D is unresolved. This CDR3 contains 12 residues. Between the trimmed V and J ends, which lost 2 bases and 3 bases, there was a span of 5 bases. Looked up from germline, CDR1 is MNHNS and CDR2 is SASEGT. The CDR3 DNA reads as TGTGCCAGCAGTGAATGGGGCTACGAGCAGTACTTC. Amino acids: CASSEWGYEQYF.

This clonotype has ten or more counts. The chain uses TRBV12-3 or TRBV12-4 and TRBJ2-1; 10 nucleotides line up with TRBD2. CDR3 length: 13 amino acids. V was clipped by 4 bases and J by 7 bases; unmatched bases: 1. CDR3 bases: TGTGCCAGCAGTTCTAGCGGGGGTAATGAGCAGTTCTTC. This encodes CASSSSGGNEQFF.

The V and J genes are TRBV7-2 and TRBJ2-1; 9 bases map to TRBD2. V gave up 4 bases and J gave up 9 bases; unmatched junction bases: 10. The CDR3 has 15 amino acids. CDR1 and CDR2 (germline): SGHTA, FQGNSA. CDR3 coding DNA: TGTGCCAGCAGCTCGTATAGCGGGAGAAACGCTGAGCAGTTCTTC. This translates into CASSSYSGRNAEQFF.

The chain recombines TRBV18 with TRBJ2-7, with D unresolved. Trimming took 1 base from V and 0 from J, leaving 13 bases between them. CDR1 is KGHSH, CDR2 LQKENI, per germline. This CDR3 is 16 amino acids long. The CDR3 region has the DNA TGTGCCAGCTCACCACTCCACCCCTTACACTCCTACGAGCAGTACTTC. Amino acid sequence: CASSPLHPLHSYEQYF.

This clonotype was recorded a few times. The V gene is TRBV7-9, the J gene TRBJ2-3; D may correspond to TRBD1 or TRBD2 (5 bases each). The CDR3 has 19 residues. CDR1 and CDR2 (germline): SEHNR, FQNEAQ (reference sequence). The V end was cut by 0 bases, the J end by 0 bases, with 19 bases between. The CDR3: CASSLANLRDRSSTDTQYF. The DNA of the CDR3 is TGTGCCAGCAGCTTAGCGAATCTCCGGGACCGCTCTAGCACAGATACGCAGTATTTT. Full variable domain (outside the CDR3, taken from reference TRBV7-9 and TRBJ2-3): DTGVSQNPRHKITKRGQNVTFRCDPISEHNRLYWYRQTLGQGPEFLTYFQNEAQLEKSRLLSDRFSAERPKGSFSTLEIQRTEQGDSAMYLCASSLANLRDRSSTDTQYFGPGTRLTVL.

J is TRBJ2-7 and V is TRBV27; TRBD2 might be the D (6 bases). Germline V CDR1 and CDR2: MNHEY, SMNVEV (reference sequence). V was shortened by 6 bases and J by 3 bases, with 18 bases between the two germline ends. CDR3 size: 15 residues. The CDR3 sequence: CASRGAGTVNYEQYF. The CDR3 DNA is TGTGCCAGCAGGGGAGCCGGGACTGTCAACTACGAGCAGTACTTC.

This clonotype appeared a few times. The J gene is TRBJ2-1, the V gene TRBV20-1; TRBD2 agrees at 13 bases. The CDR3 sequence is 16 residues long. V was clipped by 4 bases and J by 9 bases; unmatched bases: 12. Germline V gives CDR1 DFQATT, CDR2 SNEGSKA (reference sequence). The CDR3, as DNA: TGCAGTGCTACCCACCAGGGACTAGCGGGGTCAGGTGAGCAGTTCTTC. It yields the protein CSATHQGLAGSGEQFF.

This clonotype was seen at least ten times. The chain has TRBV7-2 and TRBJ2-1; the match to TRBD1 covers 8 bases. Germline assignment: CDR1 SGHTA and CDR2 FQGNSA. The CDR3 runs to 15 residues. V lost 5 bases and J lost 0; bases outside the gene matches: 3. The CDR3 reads CASSPTGGSYNEQFF. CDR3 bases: TGTGCCAGCAGCCCAACAGGGGGCTCCTACAATGAGCAGTTCTTC.

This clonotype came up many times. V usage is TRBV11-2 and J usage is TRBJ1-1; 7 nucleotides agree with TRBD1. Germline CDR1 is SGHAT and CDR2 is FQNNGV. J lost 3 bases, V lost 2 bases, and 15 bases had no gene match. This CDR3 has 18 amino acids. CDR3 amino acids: CASSLTKLQGKLDTEAFF. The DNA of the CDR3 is TGTGCCAGCAGCTTAACTAAGTTACAGGGGAAGTTGGACACTGAAGCTTTCTTT.

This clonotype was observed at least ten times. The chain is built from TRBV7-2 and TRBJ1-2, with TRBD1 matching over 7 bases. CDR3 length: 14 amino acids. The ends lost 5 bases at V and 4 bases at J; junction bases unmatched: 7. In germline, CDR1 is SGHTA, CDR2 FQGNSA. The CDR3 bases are TGTGCCAGCAGCGGGACAGCGAACTTCTATGGCTACACCTTC. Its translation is CASSGTANFYGYTF. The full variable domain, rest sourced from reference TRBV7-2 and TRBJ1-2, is GAGVSQSPSNKVTEKGKDVELRCDPISGHTALYWYRQSLGQGLEFLIYFQGNSAPDKSGLPSDRFSAERTGGSVSTLTIQRTQQEDSAVYLCASSGTANFYGYTFGSGTRLTVV.